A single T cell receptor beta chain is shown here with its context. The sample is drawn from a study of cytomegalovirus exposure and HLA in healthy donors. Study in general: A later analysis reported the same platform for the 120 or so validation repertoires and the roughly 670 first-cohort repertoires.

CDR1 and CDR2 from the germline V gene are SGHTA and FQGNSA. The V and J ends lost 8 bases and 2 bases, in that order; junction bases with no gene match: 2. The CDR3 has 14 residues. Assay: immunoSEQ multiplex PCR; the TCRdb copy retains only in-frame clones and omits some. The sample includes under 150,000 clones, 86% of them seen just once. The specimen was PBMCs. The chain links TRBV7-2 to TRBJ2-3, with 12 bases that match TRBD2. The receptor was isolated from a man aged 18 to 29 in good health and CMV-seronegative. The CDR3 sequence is CASGLAGITDTQYF. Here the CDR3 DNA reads TGTGCCAGCGGACTAGCGGGAATCACAGATACGCAGTATTTT.